Presented here are 21 T cell receptor beta chains from one specimen sequenced in a study of OX40 agonist ivuxolimab in advanced cancers. Clones were read by immunoSEQ multiplex PCR, and TCRdb kept only the in-frame ones, dropping some. The table records 60,000 to 85,000 clones, 80% to 90% of them present only once. The sequenced sample was CD4+ or CD8+ T cells sorted from blood, obtained in a trial of the OX40 agonist ivuxolimab. All receptors come from an adult with an advanced solid tumor such as melanoma, head and neck, liver or kidney cancer.

The J gene is TRBJ2-1, the V gene TRBV7-2, with TRBD2 identical over 11 bases. Germline CDR1 SGHTA, CDR2 FQGNSA. The J segment lost 2 bases and the V segment lost 7 bases, leaving 7 bases of the junction unmatched. There are 16 residues in the CDR3. The DNA for the CDR3 is TGTGCCAGCACCCCTCTAGCGGGAGGTACCTACAATGAGCAGTTCTTC. It encodes CASTPLAGGTYNEQFF.

V usage is TRBV18 and J usage is TRBJ2-3, with 9 bases fitting TRBD1. This CDR3 has 14 amino acids. V was clipped by 1 base and J by 7 bases; unmatched bases: 3. Germline CDR1 is KGHSH and CDR2 is LQKENI. The CDR3 loop is CASSPLDRGNTQYF. Written as DNA, the CDR3 is TGTGCCAGCTCACCACTGGACAGGGGAAATACGCAGTATTTT. Together with reference TRBV18 and TRBJ2-3, the CDR3 gives the full variable domain: NAGVMQNPRHLVRRRGQEARLRCSPMKGHSHVYWYRQLPEEGLKFMVYLQKENIIDESGMPKERFSAEFPKEGPSILRIQQVVRGDSAAYFCASSPLDRGNTQYFGPGTRLTVL.

This clone was seen a few times. The CDR3 DNA follows: TGTGCCAGCAGTGAGACAGGGCGCCTCAATCAGCCCCAGCATTTT. This codes for CASSETGRLNQPQHF. V gene TRBV6-4 combines with J gene TRBJ1-5, with 7 nucleotides matching TRBD1. The length of the CDR3 is 15 residues. Germline trimming cut 3 bases from V and 3 bases from J; bases unmatched to any gene: 5. Germline lookup yields CDR1 MRHNA and CDR2 SNTAGT.

This rearrangement joins TRBV7-2 to TRBJ2-1; 9 nucleotides agree with TRBD2. The ends lost 6 bases at V and 4 bases at J; junction bases unmatched: 1. The length of the CDR3 is 13 residues. From germline, CDR1 is SGHTA and CDR2 FQGNSA. CDR3 sequence reads: CASRTSGYNEQFF. In nucleotides, the CDR3 is TGTGCCAGCAGGACTAGCGGTTACAATGAGCAGTTCTTC.

The gene calls are TRBV20-1 and TRBJ1-2, with D possibly matching TRBD1 (5 bases). Germline values: CDR1 DFQATT, CDR2 SNEGSKA (reference sequence). This CDR3 is built from 11 residues. V lost 6 bases and J 8 bases, leaving 13 bases between the germline ends. This chain's CDR3 is CSARRTPGYTF. The CDR3 DNA follows: TGCAGTGCGCGGCGGACACCGGGCTACACCTTC.

This chain connects TRBV5-4 to TRBJ1-1; perhaps TRBD1 as D (6 bases). V gave up 2 bases and J gave up 5 bases, with 13 bases separating them. In germline, CDR1 is SGHNT, CDR2 YYREEE (reference sequence). This CDR3 has 14 residues. CDR3 bases: TGTGCCAGCAGCTTACAGGGTCTTAGGACTGAAGCTTTCTTT. This translates into CASSLQGLRTEAFF.

The genes are TRBV5-1 and TRBJ1-1; 8 bases map to TRBD1. V gave up 3 bases and J gave up 5 bases; unmatched junction bases: 3. CDR3 size: 13 residues. The germline V gene encodes CDR1 SGHRS and CDR2 YFSETQ. The CDR3 region has the DNA TGCGCCAGCAGCTCCAGGGGGCAAACTGAAGCTTTCTTT. As protein: CASSSRGQTEAFF.

This rearrangement joins TRBV28 to TRBJ2-5; tentatively, D is TRBD2 (6 bases). From germline, CDR1 is MDHEN and CDR2 SYDVKM. The V and J ends lost 8 bases and 5 bases respectively, with 15 bases between them. This CDR3 contains 13 residues. CDR3 loop: CASAPGGRETQYF. In nucleotides, the CDR3 is TGTGCCAGCGCCCCCGGGGGACGGGAGACCCAGTACTTC.

A remark on this clone: Distinct nucleotide sequences in the sample also encode this CDR3. The chain recombines TRBV27 with TRBJ1-2; 7 nucleotides match TRBD1. V lost 1 base and J lost 3; bases outside the gene matches: 2. Per the germline V gene, CDR1 is MNHEY and CDR2 is SMNVEV (reference sequence). The CDR3 has 14 residues. The CDR3 loop reads CASSLYRGDYGYTF. The CDR3 DNA reads as TGTGCCAGCAGTTTATACAGGGGCGACTATGGCTACACCTTC.

This chain links TRBV18 with TRBJ1-2; maybe TRBD1 (5 bases). Germline CDR1 KGHSH, CDR2 LQKENI. V was cut by 2 bases and J by 2 bases, with 9 bases left in between. This CDR3 has 14 amino acids. This chain's CDR3 is CASSPSRDNYGYTF. The CDR3 nucleotides read TGTGCCAGCTCACCATCCAGGGACAACTATGGCTACACCTTC.

The chain has TRBV29-1 and TRBJ2-7, with D unresolved. The CDR3 contains 15 residues. Germline lookup yields CDR1 SQVTM and CDR2 ANQGSEA. V lost 0 bases, J lost 1 base, and 13 bases lay in between. CDR3 DNA sequence: TGCAGCGTTGAAGATCAGCGAATCGGGTCCTACGAGCAGTACTTC. This encodes CSVEDQRIGSYEQYF.

The chain recombines TRBV27 with TRBJ1-5; 9 bases map to TRBD1. Germline trimming cut 6 bases from V and 2 bases from J; bases unmatched to any gene: 5. Per the germline V gene, CDR1 is MNHEY and CDR2 is SMNVEV (reference sequence). The CDR3 contains 15 residues. CDR3 nucleotide sequence: TGTGCCAGCAGCAAAACAGGGGGCGGCAATCAGCCCCAGCATTTT. It is translated as CASSKTGGGNQPQHF.

This clone was seen once. The chain uses TRBV2 and TRBJ2-6; D is ambiguous. V was shortened by 7 bases and J by 2 bases, with 9 bases between the two germline ends. Looked up from germline, CDR1 is SNHLY and CDR2 is FYNNEI. The CDR3 runs to 14 residues. The CDR3 sequence is CASTELTGANVLTF. CDR3 bases: TGTGCCAGCACAGAGCTCACTGGGGCCAACGTCCTGACTTTC.

This clone was recorded only once. The chain joins TRBV6-5 to TRBJ1-5; 8 nucleotides match TRBD1. The CDR3 spans 14 residues. Per the germline V gene, CDR1 is MNHEY and CDR2 is SVGAGI. The J segment lost 3 bases and the V segment lost 4 bases, leaving 2 bases of the junction unmatched. CDR3 loop: CASSWTGTNQPQHF. The CDR3 DNA follows: TGTGCCAGCAGTTGGACAGGGACCAATCAGCCCCAGCATTTT.

The chain has TRBV11-3 and TRBJ2-2, with D perhaps matching TRBD1 (6 bases). This CDR3 is 14 amino acids long. Per germline, CDR1 SGHNT and CDR2 YENEEA. Trimming left V 7 bases short and J 5 bases short, with 14 bases between. This CDR3 is CASKLSGETGELFF. The CDR3 nucleotides read TGTGCCAGCAAGCTCTCAGGGGAAACCGGGGAGCTGTTTTTT.

This clone was counted a single time. The J gene is TRBJ2-5, the V gene TRBV29-1, with 7 bases fitting TRBD1. The J segment lost 4 bases and the V segment lost 3 bases, leaving 14 bases of the junction unmatched. Germline lookup yields CDR1 SQVTM and CDR2 ANQGSEA. The CDR3 is 16 amino acids. The CDR3 region has the DNA TGCAGCGTTGACGCAACCGACAGGGATCGGTCAGAGACCCAGTACTTC. As protein: CSVDATDRDRSETQYF.

The J gene is TRBJ1-3, the V gene TRBV5-4; 12 bases align to TRBD1. The CDR3 consists of 15 residues. V lost 5 bases and J lost 5; bases outside the gene matches: 5. Per the germline V gene, CDR1 is SGHNT and CDR2 is YYREEE (reference sequence). The chain's CDR3 is CASSQGQGARNTIYF. CDR3 bases: TGTGCCAGCAGTCAGGGACAGGGGGCGAGAAACACCATATATTTT.

The rearrangement links TRBV5-4 to TRBJ2-3; no firm D call. Germline V lookup: CDR1 SGHNT, CDR2 YYREEE (reference sequence). The CDR3 extends over 13 amino acids. The V and J ends lost 0 bases and 4 bases respectively, with 6 bases between them. Here the CDR3 reads CASSLVTPDTQYF. CDR3 nucleotides: TGTGCCAGCAGCTTGGTTACCCCAGATACGCAGTATTTT.

The chain uses TRBV18 and TRBJ2-7, with 10 positions matching TRBD2. V shed 2 bases, J shed 5 bases, and the junction held 9 bases outside the gene matches. Germline CDR1 reads KGHSH; CDR2 reads LQKENI. This CDR3 contains 16 residues. The CDR3 sequence: CASSPSWASGSHEQYF. CDR3 nucleotide sequence: TGTGCCAGCTCACCATCGTGGGCTAGCGGGAGCCACGAGCAGTACTTC.

The chain links TRBV25-1 to TRBJ2-3; 11 nucleotides match TRBD2. Germline assignment: CDR1 MGHDK and CDR2 SYGVNS. V lost 1 base and J lost 4; bases outside the gene matches: 7. This CDR3 is 17 amino acids long. CDR3 nucleotides: TGTGCCAGCAGTGAATCCGTACTAGCGGGAGTTGCAGATACGCAGTATTTT. This sequence encodes CASSESVLAGVADTQYF.

This clone was recorded once. The V and J genes are TRBV28 and TRBJ1-5; the D gene is possibly TRBD1 (5 bases). This CDR3 has 16 amino acids. The V end lost 8 bases, the J end lost 1 base, and 18 bases lay between the germline ends. The germline V gene encodes CDR1 MDHEN and CDR2 SYDVKM. Here the CDR3 reads CASSRGSASSNQPQHF. CDR3 DNA sequence: TGTGCCAGCTCGAGGGGATCAGCTTCGAGCAATCAGCCCCAGCATTTT. Full variable domain (remainder filled in from reference TRBV28 and TRBJ1-5): DVKVTQSSRYLVKRTGEKVFLECVQDMDHENMFWYRQDPGLGLRLIYFSYDVKMKEKGDIPEGYSVSREKKERFSLILESASTNQTSMYLCASSRGSASSNQPQHFGDGTRLSIL.